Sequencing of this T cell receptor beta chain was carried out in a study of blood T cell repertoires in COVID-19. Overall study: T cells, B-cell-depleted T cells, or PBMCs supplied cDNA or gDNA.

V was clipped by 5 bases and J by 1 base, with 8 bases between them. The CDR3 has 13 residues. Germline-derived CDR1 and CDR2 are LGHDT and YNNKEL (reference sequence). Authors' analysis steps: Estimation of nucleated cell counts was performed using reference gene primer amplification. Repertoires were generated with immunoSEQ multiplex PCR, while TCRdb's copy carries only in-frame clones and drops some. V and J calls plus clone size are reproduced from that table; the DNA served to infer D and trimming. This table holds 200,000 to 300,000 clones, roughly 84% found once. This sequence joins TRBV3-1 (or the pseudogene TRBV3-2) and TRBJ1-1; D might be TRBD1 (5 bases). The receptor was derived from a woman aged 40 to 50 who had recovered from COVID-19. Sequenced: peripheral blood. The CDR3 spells CASSYGQNTEAFF. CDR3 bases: TGTGCCAGCAGCTACGGACAGAACACTGAAGCTTTCTTT.